The present TCR beta chain was sequenced within a study of cytomegalovirus exposure and HLA in healthy donors. The study ran its PCR with 60 Vbeta and 13 Jbeta primers. Measured with immunoSEQ multiplex PCR; TCRdb has only the in-frame clones, and not every one. The table lists 100,000 to 150,000 clones, around four fifths of them singletons. Findings and caveats of the study: Specific recognition of CMV antigens was confirmed in vitro for a few chains (all CMV-associated).

As for this clone: Its antigen remains unknown.

This receptor was taken from a human donor in good health. Sequenced: PBMCs.

CDR3 sequence (DNA): TGTGCCAGCAGTTTACTAGCGGGGGGTCTCACCGGGGAGCTGTTTTTT. It codes for CASSLLAGGLTGELFF. This chain connects TRBV6-4 to TRBJ2-2; 12 bases align to TRBD2. The length of the CDR3 is 16 residues. CDR1 and CDR2 (germline): MRHNA, SNTAGT. Unmatched junction bases numbered 5, after V lost 5 bases and J lost 4 bases.